A single TCR beta chain is shown here with its context. Its antigen is still unknown. This CDR3 is 17 amino acids long. This specimen belongs to a study of T cells in narcolepsy. Libraries were prepared by immunoSEQ multiplex PCR; TCRdb keeps only in-frame clonotypes and omits some of them. The sample shows about 33,000 clones, roughly four fifths of them seen only once. Study results and limitations: Blood of same and different patients, but not healthy controls, reportedly held recurring autoreactive clonotypes.

This TCR was sampled from a human donor with narcolepsy. The J gene is TRBJ1-5, the V gene TRBV21-1; TRBD1 was called by the table and not checked on the DNA. TRBV21-1 represents a pseudogene. The sequencing input was CD45RA- memory CD4+ T cells from PBMCs. DNA for the CDR3: TGTGCCAGCAGCAAAGAAAGGAGGGACAGCCTGTCTCAGCCCCAGCATTTT. It is translated as CASSKERRDSLSQPQHF.